The source of this TCR beta chain is a study of T-cell memory formation after mild COVID-19. Worth noting for this clonotype: Antigen specificity is unknown.

CDR1 is SNHLY, CDR2 FYNNEI, per germline. Trimming removed 0 bases at V and 7 bases at J, with 9 bases between. There are 13 residues in the CDR3. Overall study results and limits: Researchers found some responding clones in pre-infection memory, a sign that cross-reactive memory joined. What remained unconfirmed was the SARS-CoV-2 specificity of second-wave clones peaking on day 37.

TCRdb analysed the 5' RACE reads with MiXCR anew, one entry per CDR3 protein. The table shows approximately 390,000 distinct CDR3 sequences, with roughly 15% occurring only once. The sequencing input was PBMCs or a T cell subset sorted from them (not recorded which). J is TRBJ1-2 and V is TRBV2; D remains ambiguous. This clonotype was sampled from a young man who had mild COVID-19 (a few samples of this study predate the infection). Cell type and time point are not known. The CDR3 DNA reads TGTGCCAGCAGTGAAGCGAGTGCCGCTGGCTACACCTTC. Translation: CASSEASAAGYTF.